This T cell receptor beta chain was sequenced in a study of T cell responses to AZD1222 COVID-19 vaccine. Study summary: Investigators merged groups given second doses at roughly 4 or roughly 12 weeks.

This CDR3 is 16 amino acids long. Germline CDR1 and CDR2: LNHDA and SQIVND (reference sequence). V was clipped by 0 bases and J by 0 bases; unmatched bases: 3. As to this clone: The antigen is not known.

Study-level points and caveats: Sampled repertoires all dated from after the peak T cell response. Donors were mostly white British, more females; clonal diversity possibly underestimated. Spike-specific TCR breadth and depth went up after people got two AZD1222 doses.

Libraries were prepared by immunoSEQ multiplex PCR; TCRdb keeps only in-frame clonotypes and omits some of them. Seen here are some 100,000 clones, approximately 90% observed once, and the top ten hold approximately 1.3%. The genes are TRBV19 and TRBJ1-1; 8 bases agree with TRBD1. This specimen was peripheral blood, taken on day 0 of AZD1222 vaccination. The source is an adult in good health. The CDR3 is CASSIDPDRVNTEAFF. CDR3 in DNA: TGTGCCAGTAGTATAGATCCGGACAGGGTGAACACTGAAGCTTTCTTT.